The TCR beta chain under discussion was sequenced for a study of T cells in Graves' hyperthyroidism and ophthalmopathy. Ophthalmopathy patients showed a Clinical Activity Score of at least 3, NOSPECS grade of at least 4 and duration under 3 months. Amplified TCR beta CDR3 regions derived from RNA transcripts. HTBI primers were used for first-round RT-PCR of the TCR CDR3. In TCRdb, the multiplex PCR reads were re-called with MiXCR into one record per CDR3 protein. Here the sample spans tens of thousands of distinct CDR3 sequences, around 50% being singletons. In its sample, this clonotype was seen many times. No antigen is known for it. Germline V gene data show CDR1 as MNHNS and CDR2 as SASEGT. The CDR3 loop spans 13 amino acids. The V end lost 3 bases, the J end lost 6 bases, and 12 bases lay between the germline ends. Broader study findings: In blood, most of the thyroid clonotypes expanded above 0.001 were also present.

What was sequenced was blood. The chain is built from TRBV6-1 and TRBJ2-7; no reliable D call. The clonotype was recovered from a woman aged 55-70 years with Graves' ophthalmopathy. The CDR3 DNA is TGTGCCAGCAGTGATGATGTATCTGGCGAGCAGTACTTC. Translating it yields CASSDDVSGEQYF.